This T cell receptor beta chain was retrieved from a study of Ad26.COV2.S vaccination and SARS-CoV-2 variants. The repertoire was sequenced with immunoSEQ multiplex PCR; TCRdb's copy has only in-frame clones and lacks some. The table shows nearly 95,000 clones, with more than 70% occurring only once. Points on this clone: Its antigen is undetermined.

General study findings and limits: Possible underestimation of total T cell responses by the TCR breadth and depth analyses was noted. Vaccinees showed greater spike-specific TCR breadth than placebo recipients. The authors reported substantial breadth in spike-specific CD8+ and CD4+ T cell responses after vaccination. Participants given vaccine showed non-spike TCR breadth similar to that of placebo recipients.

This material consisted of peripheral blood, taken after recovery from COVID-19. The sequence came from a human donor who had recovered from COVID-19.

The CDR3 region has the DNA TGTGCCAGTAGTCCCGGACTAGCGGAGACGCAGTATTTT. This codes for CASSPGLAETQYF. The chain joins TRBV19 to TRBJ2-3; 10 positions match TRBD2. In germline, CDR1 is LNHDA, CDR2 SQIVND (reference sequence). With V trimmed by 5 bases and J by 9 bases, 5 bases remained unmatched. The CDR3 consists of 13 residues. Combining the CDR3 with reference TRBV19 and TRBJ2-3 gives the whole variable domain DGGITQSPKYLFRKEGQNVTLSCEQNLNHDAMYWYRQDPGQGLRLIYYSQIVNDFQKGDIAEGYSVSREKKESFPLTVTSAQKNPTAFYLCASSPGLAETQYFGPGTRLTVL.